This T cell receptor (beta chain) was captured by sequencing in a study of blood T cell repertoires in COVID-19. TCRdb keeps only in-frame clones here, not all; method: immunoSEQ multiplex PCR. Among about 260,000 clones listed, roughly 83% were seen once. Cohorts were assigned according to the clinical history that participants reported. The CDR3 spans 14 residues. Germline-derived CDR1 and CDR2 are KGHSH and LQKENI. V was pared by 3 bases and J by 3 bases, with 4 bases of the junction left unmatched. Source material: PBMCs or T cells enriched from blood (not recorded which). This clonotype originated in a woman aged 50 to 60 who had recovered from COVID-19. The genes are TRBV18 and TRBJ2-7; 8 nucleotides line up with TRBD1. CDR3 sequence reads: CASSPFGQGYEQYF. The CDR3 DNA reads TGTGCCAGCTCACCCTTCGGACAGGGCTACGAGCAGTACTTC.